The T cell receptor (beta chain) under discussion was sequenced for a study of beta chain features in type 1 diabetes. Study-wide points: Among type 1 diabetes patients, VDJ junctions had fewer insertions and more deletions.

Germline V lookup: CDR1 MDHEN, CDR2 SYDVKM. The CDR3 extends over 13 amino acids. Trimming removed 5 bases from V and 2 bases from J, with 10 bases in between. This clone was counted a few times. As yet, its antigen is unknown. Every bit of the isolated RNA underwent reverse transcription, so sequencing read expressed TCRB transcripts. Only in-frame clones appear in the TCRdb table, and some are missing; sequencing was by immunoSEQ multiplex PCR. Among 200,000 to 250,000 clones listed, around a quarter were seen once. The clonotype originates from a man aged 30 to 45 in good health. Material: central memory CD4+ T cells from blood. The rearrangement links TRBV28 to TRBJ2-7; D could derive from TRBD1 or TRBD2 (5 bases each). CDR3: CASSGTGTYEQYF. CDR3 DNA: TGTGCCAGCAGTGGGACGGGAACCTACGAGCAGTACTTC.